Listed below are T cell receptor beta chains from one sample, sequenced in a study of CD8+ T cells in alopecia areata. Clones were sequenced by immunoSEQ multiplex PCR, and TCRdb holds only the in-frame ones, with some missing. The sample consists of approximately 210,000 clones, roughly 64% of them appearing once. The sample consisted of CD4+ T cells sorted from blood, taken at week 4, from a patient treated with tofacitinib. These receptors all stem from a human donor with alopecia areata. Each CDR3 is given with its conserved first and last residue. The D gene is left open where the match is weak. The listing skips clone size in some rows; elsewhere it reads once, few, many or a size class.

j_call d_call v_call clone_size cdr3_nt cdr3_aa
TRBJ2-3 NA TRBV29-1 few TGCAGCGTTGGCTTGGGTACAGATACGCAGTATTTT CSVGLGTDTQYF
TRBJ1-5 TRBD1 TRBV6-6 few TGTGCCAGCAGGGGGACAGGGTATAAGGAAGACCAGCCCCAGCATTTT CASRGTGYKEDQPQHF
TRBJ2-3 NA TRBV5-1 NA TGCGCCAGCAGCTTTAGCACAGATACGCAGTATTTT CASSFSTDTQYF
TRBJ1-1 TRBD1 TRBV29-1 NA TGCAGCGTTGAGAAGACAGGGGGCTTGGCTTTCTTT CSVEKTGGLAFF
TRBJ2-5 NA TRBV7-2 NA TGTGCCAGCAGCTCCTCTCCGGGAGAGACCCAGTACTTC CASSSSPGETQYF
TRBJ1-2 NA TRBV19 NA TGTGCCAGTAGGAAGGAGGTCGGCTACTATGGCTACACCTTC CASRKEVGYYGYTF
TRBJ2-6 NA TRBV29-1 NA TGCAGCGTGGACCCAGGGGGGGCCAACGTCCTGACTTTC CSVDPGGANVLTF
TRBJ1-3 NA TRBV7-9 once TGTGCCAGCTACAGGTCAGGAAACACCATATATTTT CASYRSGNTIYF
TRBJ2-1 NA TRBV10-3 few TGTGCCATCAGTGAGTCCGGGGGGCCGAACAATGAGCAGTTCTTC CAISESGGPNNEQFF
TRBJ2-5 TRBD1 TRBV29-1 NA TGCAGCGTTGGAGGGGGCGAAGAGACCCAGTACTTC CSVGGGEETQYF
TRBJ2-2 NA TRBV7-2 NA TGTGCCAGCAGCTTAGGGCTAGTAAGCACCGGGGAGCTGTTTTTT CASSLGLVSTGELFF
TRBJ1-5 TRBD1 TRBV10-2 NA TGCGCCAGCAGGGGGGGACAGGGTATGAGCAATCAGCCCCAGCATTTT CASRGGQGMSNQPQHF
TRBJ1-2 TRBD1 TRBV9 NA TGTGCCAGCAGCTCTCCCGAGACAGGGACAGGGCTTTTATATGGCTACACCTTC CASSSPETGTGLLYGYTF
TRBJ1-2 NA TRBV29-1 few TGCAGCGCGGCCCACAAGGGACCTCCCTATGGCTACACCTTC CSAAHKGPPYGYTF
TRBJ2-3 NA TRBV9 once TGTGCCAGCAGCGTAGCTACGACAAAAAAAGATACGCAGTATTTT CASSVATTKKDTQYF
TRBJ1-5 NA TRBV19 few TGTGCCAGTAGTCTCACGCGGGGAGGATGGGAACAGCCCCAGCATTTT CASSLTRGGWEQPQHF
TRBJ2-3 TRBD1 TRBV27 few TGTGCCAGCAGACAGGGGATGGCAGATACGCAGTATTTT CASRQGMADTQYF
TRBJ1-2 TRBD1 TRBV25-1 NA TGTGCCAGCGAGGACAGGGAGTATGGCTACACCTTC CASEDREYGYTF
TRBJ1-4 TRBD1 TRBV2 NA TGTGCCAGCAGTGGACGAGTTCAGGGGGGCGAACTGTTTTTT CASSGRVQGGELFF
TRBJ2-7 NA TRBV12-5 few TGTGCTAGTGGTCCCTACAGGGCCGAGCAGTACTTC CASGPYRAEQYF
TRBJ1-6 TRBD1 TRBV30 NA TGTGCCTGGAGTGTACAGTGGGACAGGGGATATTCACCCCTCCACTTT CAWSVQWDRGYSPLHF
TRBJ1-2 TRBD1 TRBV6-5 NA TGTGCCAGCAGTTACGCCGGGACAGCTTTATATGGCTACACCTTC CASSYAGTALYGYTF
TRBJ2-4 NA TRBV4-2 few TGTGCCAGCAGCCAAGAAAACATTCAGTACTTC CASSQENIQYF
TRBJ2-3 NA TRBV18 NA TGTGCCAGCTCACCCCAACCAGATACGCAGTATTTT CASSPQPDTQYF
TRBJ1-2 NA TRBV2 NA TGTGCCAGCAGTGAAAGTGAGGAGCGCGATGGCTACACCTTC CASSESEERDGYTF
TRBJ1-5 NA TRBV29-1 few TGCAGCTTCGCTCAGGGTACGGATCAGCCCCAGCATTTT CSFAQGTDQPQHF
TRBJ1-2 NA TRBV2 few TGTGCCAGCAGTGCCAGCTATGGCTACACCTTC CASSASYGYTF
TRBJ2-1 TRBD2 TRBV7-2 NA TGTGCCAGCAGCTTAGTCAATCGGGGGGATTTTGGGAATGAGCAGTTCTTC CASSLVNRGDFGNEQFF
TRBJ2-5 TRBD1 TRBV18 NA TGTGCCAGCTCACAACAGGGGGCGGAGACCCAGTACTTC CASSQQGAETQYF
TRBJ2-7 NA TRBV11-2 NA TGTGCCAGCAGCCCAATCAGGGGAAGGTACGAGCAGTACTTC CASSPIRGRYEQYF
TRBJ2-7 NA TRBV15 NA TGTGCCACCAGCAGAAGAGCCCCGAGGACAAAGTACGAGCAGTACTTC CATSRRAPRTKYEQYF
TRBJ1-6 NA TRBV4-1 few TGCGCCAGCAGCCATTACAGGGCCAATTCACCCCTCCACTTT CASSHYRANSPLHF
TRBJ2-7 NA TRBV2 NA TGTGCCAGCAGTGATCAAGTGGGCTCCGAGCAGTACTTC CASSDQVGSEQYF
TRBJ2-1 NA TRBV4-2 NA TGTGCCAGCAGCCAACCATTAGGGGGGACAAACAATGAGCAGTTCTTC CASSQPLGGTNNEQFF
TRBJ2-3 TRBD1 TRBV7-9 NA TGTGCCAGCAGCCAAGGACAGGGGGTCGCAGATACGCAGTATTTT CASSQGQGVADTQYF
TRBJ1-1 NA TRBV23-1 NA TGCGCCAGCAGTCAAAACCTACTACACACTGAAGCTTTCTTT CASSQNLLHTEAFF
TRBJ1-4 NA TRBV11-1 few TGTGCCAGCAGCTCGACCTACACTAATGAAAAACTGTTTTTT CASSSTYTNEKLFF
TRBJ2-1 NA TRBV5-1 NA TGCGCCAGCTCTTGGACGGGCGGTGAGCAGTTCTTC CASSWTGGEQFF
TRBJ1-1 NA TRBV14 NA TGTGCCAGCAGCCCCCACCTAAACACTGAAGCTTTCTTT CASSPHLNTEAFF
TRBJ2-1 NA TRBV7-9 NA TGTGCCAGCAGCTTAGAAGAAGCGCAGTTCTTC CASSLEEAQFF
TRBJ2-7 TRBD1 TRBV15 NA TGTGCCACCAGCAGAGGTAGAAGACAGGGGGCGAAGGGCGAGCAGTACTTC CATSRGRRQGAKGEQYF
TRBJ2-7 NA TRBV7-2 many TGTGCCAGCGGTGCCGGGACGGTCTCCTACGAGCAGTACTTC CASGAGTVSYEQYF
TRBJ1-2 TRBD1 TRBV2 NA TGTGCCAGCAGTGGGACAGGCAACTATGGCTACACCTTC CASSGTGNYGYTF
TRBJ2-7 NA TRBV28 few TGTGCCAGCAATCCCTACGACAGGCCCTACGAGCAGTACTTC CASNPYDRPYEQYF
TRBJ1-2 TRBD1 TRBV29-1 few TGCAGCGGGACAGGGGGGAACGGCTACACCTTC CSGTGGNGYTF
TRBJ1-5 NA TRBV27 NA TGTGCCAGCAGTTTCAAGCCAGATAGGGCCCAGCATTTT CASSFKPDRAQHF
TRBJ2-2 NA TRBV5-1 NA TGCGCCAGCAGGAGGGATAACACCGGGGAGCTGTTTTTT CASRRDNTGELFF
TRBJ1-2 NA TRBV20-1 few TGCAGTGCTAGAGATGGGGTCCATCACACCTTC CSARDGVHHTF
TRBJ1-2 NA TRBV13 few TGTGCCAGCAGCTTAGGAGAGGGTCACGGCTACACCTTC CASSLGEGHGYTF
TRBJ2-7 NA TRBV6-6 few TGTGCCAGCAGTGACCGGGACTCGGGGTACGAGCAGTACTTC CASSDRDSGYEQYF
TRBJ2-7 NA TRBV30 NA TGTGCCGGCCGTTCGGGGGCGGCTCTCGAGCAGTACTTC CAGRSGAALEQYF
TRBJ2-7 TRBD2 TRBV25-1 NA TGTGCCACCCGGACTAGCGGGGGAGCCGAGCAGTACTTC CATRTSGGAEQYF
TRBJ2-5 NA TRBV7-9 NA TGTGCCAGCAGCTTAGTGGTAGAGACCCAGTACTTC CASSLVVETQYF
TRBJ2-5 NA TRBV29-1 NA TGCAGCGTGCGCCCGGGGCAAGAGACCCAGTACTTC CSVRPGQETQYF
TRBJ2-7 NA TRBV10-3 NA TGTGCCACTGGCGGGATTACTACCTACGAGCAGTACTTC CATGGITTYEQYF